These 7 T cell receptor beta chains originate from one sample sequenced in a study of blood T cell repertoires in COVID-19. Clones were sequenced by immunoSEQ multiplex PCR, and TCRdb holds only the in-frame ones, with some missing. The sample has about 86,000 clones, approximately 80% seen once; the top ten hold 30% to 35%. Sample: peripheral blood. All receptors come from a woman of 80 years or more with active or convalescent COVID-19.

CDR3 DNA sequence: TGTGCCAGCAGCTTAGACAGGGTTGGAGTTGGCTACACCTTC. Protein: CASSLDRVGVGYTF. The chain links TRBV11-1 to TRBJ1-2, with D maybe TRBD1 (6 bases). V was clipped by 1 base and J by 7 bases, with 13 bases between them. This CDR3 comprises 14 residues. CDR1 and CDR2 from the germline V gene are SGHAT and FQDESV (reference sequence).

The rearrangement links TRBV27 to TRBJ1-2, with 10 bases matching TRBD1. The germline gives CDR1 MNHEY, CDR2 SMNVEV (reference sequence). Losses at the gene ends were 5 bases for V and 5 bases for J; bases not matched to a gene: 8. The length of the CDR3 is 15 residues. The CDR3 bases are TGTGCCAGCAGTCCAGGGACAGGGGTGGGATATGGCTACACCTTC. The encoded protein is CASSPGTGVGYGYTF.

This clone appeared once. This chain uses TRBV4-1 with TRBJ1-2; unclear D gene. The CDR3 is 14 residues long. Trimming removed 1 base from V and 4 bases from J, with 10 bases in between. The V gene's germline CDR1 is MGHRA and CDR2 YSYEKL. The DNA of the CDR3 is TGCGCCAGCAGCCAAGTTCCCGGACTCTATGGCTACACCTTC. Its translation is CASSQVPGLYGYTF.

This chain uses TRBV6-5 with TRBJ1-1; possibly TRBD1 for D (5 bases). V lost 0 bases and J lost 3, with 8 bases in between. The V gene's germline CDR1 is MNHEY and CDR2 SVGAGI. This CDR3 is built from 14 residues. CDR3 DNA sequence: TGTGCCAGCAGTTACTCCAGGGTAGACACTGAAGCTTTCTTT. This encodes CASSYSRVDTEAFF.

The CDR3 DNA sequence: TGTGCCAGCAGCCCAAGACAGGGAAGGGGGACTGAAGCTTTCTTT. Translated, it gives CASSPRQGRGTEAFF. The chain carries TRBV21-1 and TRBJ1-1; the D segment call TRBD1 is taken from the table without a DNA check. TRBV21-1 is annotated as a pseudogene. This CDR3 region has 15 residues.

The genes are TRBV5-1 and TRBJ2-5; D is perhaps TRBD2 (7 bases). Germline V gene sequence: CDR1 SGHRS, CDR2 YFSETQ. The CDR3 is 14 residues long. V lost 5 bases and J 6 bases, leaving 17 bases between the germline ends. The CDR3 reads CASSGGGDLKTQYF. CDR3 in DNA: TGCGCCAGCAGTGGAGGGGGGGATCTGAAGACCCAGTACTTC. Looking up the rest from reference TRBV5-1 and TRBJ2-5 gives the full variable domain: KAGVTQTPRYLIKTRGQQVTLSCSPISGHRSVSWYQQTPGQGLQFLFEYFSETQRNKGNFPGRFSGRQFSNSRSEMNVSTLELGDSALYLCASSGGGDLKTQYFGPGTRLLVL.

V gene TRBV29-1 combines with J gene TRBJ1-1; the D is unclear. The germline V and J ends were trimmed by 4 bases and 1 base, with 10 bases remaining between them. Per the germline V gene, CDR1 is SQVTM and CDR2 is ANQGSEA. The CDR3 contains 13 residues. The CDR3 DNA reads as TGCAGCGTTGTAGCCACTCCGAACACTGAAGCTTTCTTT. Protein: CSVVATPNTEAFF.